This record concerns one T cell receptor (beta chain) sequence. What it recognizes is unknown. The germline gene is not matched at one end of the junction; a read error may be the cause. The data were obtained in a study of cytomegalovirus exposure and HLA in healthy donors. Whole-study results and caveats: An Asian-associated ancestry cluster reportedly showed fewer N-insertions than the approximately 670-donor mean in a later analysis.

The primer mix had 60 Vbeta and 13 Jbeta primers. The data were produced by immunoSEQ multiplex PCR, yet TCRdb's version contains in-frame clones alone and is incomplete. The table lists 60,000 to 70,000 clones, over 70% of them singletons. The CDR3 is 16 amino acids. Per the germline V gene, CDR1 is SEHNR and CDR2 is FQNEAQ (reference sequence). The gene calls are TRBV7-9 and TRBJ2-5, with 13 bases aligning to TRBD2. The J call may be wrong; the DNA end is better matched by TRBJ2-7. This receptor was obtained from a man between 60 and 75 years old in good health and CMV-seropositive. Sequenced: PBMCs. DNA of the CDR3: TGTTCCAGCAGCTTAGGAGGACTAGCGGGGGCCTACGAGCAGTACTTC. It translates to CSSSLGGLAGAYEQYF.